A single sample gave rise to the 8 T cell receptor beta chains below, sequenced in a study of HIV-infected patients and healthy controls. All unsorted peripheral T cells were captured because whole blood was used without fractionation. Reverse transcription used 450 to 650 ng RNA and constant-region primers for alpha and beta. Using multiplexing indices, alpha and beta chain libraries were generated apart by chain-specific third strand synthesis. TCRdb reprocessed the 5' RACE reads via MiXCR and lists one record per CDR3 protein. Of about 13,000 distinct CDR3 sequences listed, roughly a tenth were seen once; the top ten hold roughly 6%. The sequencing sample was made of blood. Receptors were obtained from an adult in good health.

The chain has TRBV19 and TRBJ2-3; D not certain. The CDR3 covers 13 residues. Looked up from germline, CDR1 is LNHDA and CDR2 is SQIVND (reference sequence). The ends were cut back, 6 bases at V and 1 base at J, with 8 bases in the middle. The CDR3 is CASSPTRTDTQYF. For the CDR3, the DNA is TGTGCCAGTAGCCCAACTCGCACAGATACGCAGTATTTT.

This clonotype is judged medium-sized. V and J are TRBV5-1 and TRBJ2-1; no clear D gene. The germline V and J ends were trimmed by 0 bases and 7 bases, with 2 bases remaining between them. Germline V lookup: CDR1 SGHRS, CDR2 YFSETQ. This CDR3 is built from 11 residues. Here the CDR3 DNA reads TGCGCCAGCAGCTTGGAGAATGAGCAGTTCTTC. Its translation is CASSLENEQFF.

This clonotype is categorized as medium-sized. The gene calls are TRBV12-3 or TRBV12-4 and TRBJ2-5; 15 bases fit TRBD2. After removal of 6 bases from V and 4 bases from J, the junction contained 12 bases not matched to a gene. The CDR3 has 18 residues. The CDR3 DNA sequence: TGTGCCAGCAGCTCCGGACTAGCGGGAGGGGTTATGGGAGAGACCCAGTACTTC. Protein sequence: CASSSGLAGGVMGETQYF.

This clonotype was observed many times. The V and J genes are TRBV10-3 and TRBJ2-5, with 8 bases identical to TRBD1. Germline V gene sequence: CDR1 ENHRY, CDR2 SYGVKD. This CDR3 has 14 amino acids. V shed 11 bases and J 0 bases; nucleotides not matched to a gene: 8. In nucleotides, the CDR3 is TGTGCCGTCCGGACAGGGCAGAACCAAGAGACCCAGTACTTC. Protein: CAVRTGQNQETQYF.

This clonotype was recorded many times. The chain recombines TRBV7-9 with TRBJ2-2; weak D call: TRBD2 (6 bases). CDR1 SEHNR and CDR2 FQNEAQ come from the germline V gene (reference sequence). This CDR3 is built from 15 residues. V lost 8 bases and J lost 2, with 15 bases in between. The DNA of the CDR3 is TGTGCCAGCCGCATTGGTAGCGGAAACACCGGGGAGCTGTTTTTT. It translates to CASRIGSGNTGELFF.

By sample fraction, this clonotype is medium-sized (0.01 to 0.1%). The CDR3, as DNA: TGTGCCAGCAGCTTAGTCGTAGGGAGGAATGAGCAGTTCTTC. This sequence encodes CASSLVVGRNEQFF. The chain couples TRBV7-2 to TRBJ2-1; perhaps TRBD2 as D (6 bases). The germline V gene encodes CDR1 SGHTA and CDR2 FQGNSA. V lost 1 base to trimming and J lost 7 bases, with 11 bases between them. The CDR3 is made up of 14 amino acids.

This clonotype appeared many times. The J gene is TRBJ2-7, the V gene TRBV11-2, with TRBD2 as a possible D gene (5 bases). Trimming took off 0 bases at V and 5 bases at J, with 11 bases between the two ends. Germline lookup yields CDR1 SGHAT and CDR2 FQNNGV. The CDR3 covers 14 residues. In DNA form, the CDR3 reads TGTGCCAGCAGCTTAGACCAGGAGGCCCACGAGCAGTACTTC. Translated, it gives CASSLDQEAHEQYF.

This clonotype was counted ten times or more. J is TRBJ2-1 and V is TRBV7-2; D is unresolved. This CDR3 is built from 12 residues. V was pared by 2 bases and J by 9 bases, with 8 bases between. CDR1 is SGHTA and CDR2 is FQGNSA in the germline V gene. The CDR3 DNA follows: TGTGCCAGCAGCTTATATGTGACTGAGCAGTTCTTC. This encodes CASSLYVTEQFF.